The 26 T cell receptor beta chains reported below all come from one sample, sequenced in a study of PD-1 blockade in classical Hodgkin lymphoma. Data came from immunoSEQ multiplex PCR; TCRdb stores just in-frame clones and leaves some out. In the table there are roughly 96,000 clones, 89% of which are singletons. Each and every patient relapsed after autologous stem cell transplantation, and patients got differing brentuximab vedotin exposure. The source material was peripheral blood mononuclear cells (PBMCs), sampled before the second cycle of nivolumab. Receptors were obtained from a human donor with classical Hodgkin lymphoma.

The chain recombines TRBV2 with TRBJ2-7; 11 positions agree with TRBD2. The CDR3 runs to 16 residues. CDR1 and CDR2 from the germline V gene are SNHLY and FYNNEI. The V gene end was trimmed by 8 bases and the J gene end by 5 bases; junction bases not matched to a gene: 14. CDR3 residues: CASPPPTSGRDHEQYF. The DNA for the CDR3 is TGTGCCAGCCCACCCCCTACTAGCGGGAGAGACCACGAGCAGTACTTC.

CDR3 protein: CASSLASASYEQYF. The DNA for the CDR3 is TGTGCCAGCAGCCTAGCTAGCGCCTCCTACGAGCAGTACTTC. The rearrangement links TRBV5-5 to TRBJ2-7; TRBD2 might be the D (6 bases). Germline CDR1 and CDR2: SGHKS and YYEKEE (reference sequence). CDR3 size: 14 residues. The germline V and J ends were trimmed by 4 bases and 0 bases, with 11 bases remaining between them.

J is TRBJ2-1 and V is TRBV29-1; D possibly matches TRBD1 or TRBD2 (6 bases each). The CDR3 length is 13 residues. Trimming left V 0 bases short and J 6 bases short, with 9 bases between. Germline V gene data show CDR1 as SQVTM and CDR2 as ANQGSEA. The CDR3 spells CSVEEGGGNEQFF. The CDR3 DNA reads TGCAGCGTTGAAGAAGGAGGGGGCAATGAGCAGTTCTTC.

The chain uses TRBV27 and TRBJ2-7, with a weak D call TRBD1 (5 bases). The germline V and J ends were trimmed by 5 bases and 0 bases, with 17 bases remaining between them. Per the germline V gene, CDR1 is MNHEY and CDR2 is SMNVEV (reference sequence). The length of the CDR3 is 16 residues. The CDR3 coding sequence is TGTGCCAGCAGTCCCATTTCAGGGCCTCTCTCCTACGAGCAGTACTTC. Protein product: CASSPISGPLSYEQYF.

The table lists this clone with a count of one. The chain employs TRBV10-3 and TRBJ1-5, with TRBD1 as a possible D gene (5 bases). Germline-derived CDR1 and CDR2 are ENHRY and SYGVKD. V lost 3 bases and J 6 bases, leaving 9 bases between the germline ends. This CDR3 region has 13 residues. This CDR3 reads CAISDQGIQPQHF. Written as DNA, the CDR3 is TGTGCCATCAGTGACCAGGGTATTCAGCCCCAGCATTTT.

The rearrangement uses TRBV30 and TRBJ2-3; D gene uncertain. This CDR3 spans 14 amino acids. Trimming took off 5 bases at V and 3 bases at J, with 15 bases between the two ends. Germline assignment: CDR1 GTSNPN and CDR2 SVGIG (reference sequence). CDR3 coding DNA: TGTGCCTGGGACTCCCGAGGTGGGACAGATACGCAGTATTTT. Protein: CAWDSRGGTDTQYF.

The rearrangement joins TRBV18 to TRBJ2-6; D is uncertain. The germline V gene has CDR1 KGHSH and CDR2 LQKENI. The ends were cut back, 0 bases at V and 0 bases at J, with 0 bases in the middle. The CDR3 consists of 14 residues. For the CDR3, the DNA is TGTGCCAGCTCACCACCCTCTGGGGCCAACGTCCTGACTTTC. Its protein is CASSPPSGANVLTF.

The chain joins TRBV4-2 to TRBJ1-4, with TRBD1 as a possible D gene (5 bases). CDR1 LGHNA and CDR2 YNFKEQ come from the germline V gene. CDR3 length equals 15 residues. Trimming shortened V by 7 bases and J by 5 bases, and 17 bases separated the two germline ends. CDR3 residues: CASMPQGTGNEKLFF. CDR3 in DNA: TGTGCCAGCATGCCGCAGGGTACGGGAAATGAAAAACTGTTTTTT.

This clone was recorded once. The chain links TRBV25-1 to TRBJ2-3; unclear D gene. The CDR3 consists of 11 residues. CDR1 and CDR2 from the germline V gene are MGHDK and SYGVNS. V dropped 7 bases and J dropped 9 bases, with 11 bases sitting between them. Here the CDR3 DNA reads TGTGCCAGCACCGGGCCTGGAACGCAGTATTTT. This encodes CASTGPGTQYF. The full variable domain, its missing parts supplied by reference TRBV25-1 and TRBJ2-3, is EADIYQTPRYLVIGTGKKITLECSQTMGHDKMYWYQQDPGMELHLIHYSYGVNSTEKGDLSSESTVSRIRTEHFPLTLESARPSHTSQYLCASTGPGTQYFGPGTRLTVL.

The chain combines TRBV5-1 with TRBJ2-2; D might be TRBD1 (5 bases). V was pared by 2 bases and J by 3 bases, with 11 bases between. This CDR3 is 15 amino acids long. From germline, CDR1 is SGHRS and CDR2 YFSETQ. DNA of the CDR3: TGCGCCAGCAGCTTCTCTTTCAGGGACACCGGGGAGCTGTTTTTT. As protein: CASSFSFRDTGELFF.

V and J are TRBV27 and TRBJ2-2, with 14 bases fitting TRBD2. With 3 bases clipped from V and 3 bases from J, the junction kept 3 bases outside the gene matches. Germline V gives CDR1 MNHEY, CDR2 SMNVEV (reference sequence). This CDR3 is built from 17 residues. The chain's CDR3 is CASSFGLAGGHTGELFF. The CDR3, as DNA: TGTGCCAGCAGTTTCGGACTAGCGGGAGGTCACACCGGGGAGCTGTTTTTT.

The rearrangement links TRBV28 to TRBJ2-2, with a possible D match to TRBD2 (7 bases). The germline V gene encodes CDR1 MDHEN and CDR2 SYDVKM. Trimming removed 0 bases from V and 1 base from J, with 15 bases in between. CDR3 length equals 18 residues. The CDR3 reads CASSLWAGASGNTGELFF. The DNA of the CDR3 is TGTGCCAGCAGTTTATGGGCAGGGGCTAGCGGGAACACCGGGGAGCTGTTTTTT.

CDR3 residues: CASRSGQDYEQYF. The CDR3 DNA is TGTGCCAGCAGGTCGGGACAGGACTACGAGCAGTACTTC. This rearrangement joins TRBV27 to TRBJ2-7; 8 bases are a match to TRBD1. CDR3 size: 13 residues. Germline V gene lookup returns CDR1 MNHEY and CDR2 SMNVEV (reference sequence). Trimming took 6 bases from V and 3 from J; bases not matched to a gene: 4.

This chain connects TRBV5-8 to TRBJ1-5; D uncertain. CDR3 length equals 12 residues. Looked up from germline, CDR1 is SGHTS and CDR2 is YDEGEE. The V end was cut by 4 bases, the J end by 5 bases, with 7 bases between. CDR3 nucleotides: TGTGCCAGCAGCCCCGGGGATCAGCCCCAGCATTTT. This translates into CASSPGDQPQHF.

A single count supports this clone. The chain joins TRBV2 to TRBJ2-1, with 9 nucleotides matching TRBD2. V dropped 5 bases and J dropped 4; count of bases not matched to a gene: 9. The CDR3 runs 16 residues. In germline, CDR1 is SNHLY, CDR2 FYNNEI. The CDR3, as DNA: TGTGCCAGCAGTCCCCTTCTAGCGGGACCATACAATGAGCAGTTCTTC. This encodes CASSPLLAGPYNEQFF. Complete variable domain (other parts from reference TRBV2 and TRBJ2-1): EPEVTQTPSHQVTQMGQEVILRCVPISNHLYFYWYRQILGQKVEFLVSFYNNEISEKSEIFDDQFSVERPDGSNFTLKIRSTKLEDSAMYFCASSPLLAGPYNEQFFGPGTRLTVL.

The chain carries TRBV9 and TRBJ2-5; maybe TRBD2 (6 bases). Germline-derived CDR1 and CDR2 are SGDLS and YYNGEE. There are 16 residues in the CDR3. Trimming left V 0 bases short and J 3 bases short, with 15 bases between. The CDR3 loop is CASSVVPGRTKETQYF. For the CDR3, the DNA is TGTGCCAGCAGCGTAGTTCCGGGGAGGACAAAAGAGACCCAGTACTTC.

V and J are TRBV28 and TRBJ2-7, with D perhaps assigned TRBD1 or TRBD2 (5 bases each). V was cut by 4 bases and J by 1 base, with 17 bases left in between. Looked up from germline, CDR1 is MDHEN and CDR2 is SYDVKM. This CDR3 is built from 16 residues. The CDR3, as DNA: TGTGCCAGCAGTTACACTCCAGGGAGAGGATCCTACGAGCAGTACTTC. This sequence encodes CASSYTPGRGSYEQYF.

This rearrangement joins TRBV7-6 to TRBJ2-1; D possibly uses TRBD1 or TRBD2 (5 bases each). This CDR3 contains 17 residues. Germline V CDR1 and CDR2: SGHVS, FNYEAQ. V was trimmed by 5 bases and J by 6 bases, leaving 23 bases between them. CDR3 DNA sequence: TGTGCCAGCAGCCCTATTTTGGGGGAAGGTGGGGGCAATGAGCAGTTCTTC. It encodes CASSPILGEGGGNEQFF. The whole variable domain, remainder taken from reference TRBV7-6 and TRBJ2-1, is GAGVSQSPRYKVTKRGQDVALRCDPISGHVSLYWYRQALGQGPEFLTYFNYEAQQDKSGLPNDRFSAERPEGSISTLTIQRTEQRDSAMYRCASSPILGEGGGNEQFFGPGTRLTVL.

The J gene is TRBJ2-5, the V gene TRBV18; D might be TRBD2 (6 bases). Looked up from germline, CDR1 is KGHSH and CDR2 is LQKENI. CDR3 length equals 16 residues. V dropped 5 bases and J dropped 3 bases, with 19 bases sitting between them. Here the CDR3 DNA reads TGTGCCAGCTCAACTAATGCCCGGGGGAACGAAGAGACCCAGTACTTC. Protein product: CASSTNARGNEETQYF.

The gene calls are TRBV4-1 and TRBJ2-7; D remains unclear. From germline, CDR1 is MGHRA and CDR2 YSYEKL. V gave up 1 base and J gave up 4 bases, with 8 bases separating them. The CDR3 contains 13 residues. The CDR3 nucleotides read TGCGCCAGCAGCCAAGTACTCGGTTACGAGCAGTACTTC. This translates into CASSQVLGYEQYF.

The V call is TRBV19, the J call TRBJ2-2; 10 bases fit TRBD1. The CDR3 is 16 residues long. Unmatched junction bases numbered 12, after V lost 7 bases and J lost 7 bases. Germline V lookup: CDR1 LNHDA, CDR2 SQIVND (reference sequence). CDR3 protein: CASNEPGQGRDGELFF. For the CDR3, the DNA is TGTGCCAGTAATGAACCGGGACAGGGGCGGGACGGGGAGCTGTTTTTT.

The chain employs TRBV5-1 and TRBJ2-5; D is undetermined. The germline V gene encodes CDR1 SGHRS and CDR2 YFSETQ. V dropped 0 bases and J dropped 6 bases, with 15 bases sitting between them. The CDR3 is made up of 15 amino acids. CDR3 residues: CASSLDQVVAKTQYF. The CDR3 DNA follows: TGCGCCAGCAGCTTGGATCAGGTAGTAGCAAAGACCCAGTACTTC. The entire variable domain, with the rest obtained from reference TRBV5-1 and TRBJ2-5, is as follows: KAGVTQTPRYLIKTRGQQVTLSCSPISGHRSVSWYQQTPGQGLQFLFEYFSETQRNKGNFPGRFSGRQFSNSRSEMNVSTLELGDSALYLCASSLDQVVAKTQYFGPGTRLLVL.

V gene TRBV7-2 combines with J gene TRBJ1-3; possible D gene TRBD1, 6 bases. The V end was cut by 8 bases, the J end by 0 bases, with 14 bases between. CDR3 size: 15 residues. CDR1 is SGHTA and CDR2 is FQGNSA in the germline V gene. Here the CDR3 DNA reads TGTGCCAGCCGCAAAGGGGGGGCCTCTGGAAACACCATATATTTT. Residues: CASRKGGASGNTIYF.

CDR3 sequence reads: CASSGGTSGSYEQYF. CDR3 DNA: TGTGCCAGCAGCGGCGGGACTAGCGGCTCCTACGAGCAGTACTTC. The rearrangement links TRBV7-9 to TRBJ2-7; 11 positions match TRBD2. In germline, CDR1 is SEHNR, CDR2 FQNEAQ (reference sequence). This CDR3 is built from 15 residues. V lost 5 bases and J lost 0; bases outside the gene matches: 3. The variable domain in full, completed from reference TRBV7-9 and TRBJ2-7, reads DTGVSQNPRHKITKRGQNVTFRCDPISEHNRLYWYRQTLGQGPEFLTYFQNEAQLEKSRLLSDRFSAERPKGSFSTLEIQRTEQGDSAMYLCASSGGTSGSYEQYFGPGTRLTVT.

V and J are TRBV28 and TRBJ2-1; D gene uncertain. V was shortened by 2 bases and J by 2 bases, with 1 base between the two germline ends. There are 12 residues in the CDR3. Germline CDR1 and CDR2: MDHEN and SYDVKM. CDR3 in amino acids: CASSLAYNEQFF. The CDR3 region has the DNA TGTGCCAGCAGTTTAGCCTACAATGAGCAGTTCTTC.

V gene TRBV5-1 combines with J gene TRBJ1-1, with D possibly TRBD1 on 6 matching bases. Germline values: CDR1 SGHRS, CDR2 YFSETQ. This CDR3 has 14 residues. V lost 0 bases and J lost 1, with 7 bases in between. In nucleotides, the CDR3 is TGCGCCAGCAGCTTGGGGACAGAGAACACTGAAGCTTTCTTT. It encodes CASSLGTENTEAFF.